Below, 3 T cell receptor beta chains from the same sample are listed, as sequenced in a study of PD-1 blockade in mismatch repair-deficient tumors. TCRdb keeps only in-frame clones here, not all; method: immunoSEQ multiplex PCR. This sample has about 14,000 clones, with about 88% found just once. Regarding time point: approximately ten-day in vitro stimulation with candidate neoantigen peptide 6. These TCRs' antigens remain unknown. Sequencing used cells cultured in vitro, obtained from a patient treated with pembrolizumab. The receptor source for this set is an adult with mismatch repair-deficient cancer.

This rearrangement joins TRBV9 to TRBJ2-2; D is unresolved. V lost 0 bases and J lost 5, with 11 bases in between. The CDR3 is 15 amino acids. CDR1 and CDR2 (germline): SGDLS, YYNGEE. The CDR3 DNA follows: TGTGCCAGCAGCGTAGATCAGCCCGGGACCGGGGAGCTGTTTTTT. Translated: CASSVDQPGTGELFF.

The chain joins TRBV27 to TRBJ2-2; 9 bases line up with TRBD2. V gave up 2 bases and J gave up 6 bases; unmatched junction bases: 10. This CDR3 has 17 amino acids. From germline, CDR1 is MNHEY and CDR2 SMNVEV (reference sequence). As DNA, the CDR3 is TGTGCCAGCAGTTTAGGGGCGGGTAGCGGGAGCCCCGGGGAGCTGTTTTTT. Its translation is CASSLGAGSGSPGELFF.

The DNA of the CDR3 is TGTGCCAGCAGCCAGGCGACAGGGTATGGCACTGAAGCTTTCTTT. Its translation: CASSQATGYGTEAFF. This rearrangement joins TRBV4-2 to TRBJ1-1; 7 bases align to TRBD1. The CDR3 is 15 amino acids. Germline CDR1 is LGHNA and CDR2 is YNFKEQ. Germline trimming cut 3 bases from V and 4 bases from J; bases unmatched to any gene: 8.